This T cell receptor beta chain appears in the sequencing data of a study of T-cell memory formation after mild COVID-19. Overall study: TCR clusters mostly belonged to single donors.

CDR1 and CDR2 from the germline V gene are LGHDT and YNNKEL (reference sequence). The CDR3 has 17 amino acids. After removal of 0 bases from V and 7 bases from J, the junction contained 14 bases not matched to a gene. There are a few counts of this clonotype. The antigen is not known. Regarding the study as a whole: Shrinking CD4+ clones resided mostly in CM and EM, and CD8+ ones in EMRA. Second-wave clones with a day 37 peak had unconfirmed SARS-CoV-2 specificity.

A single record per CDR3 protein comes from TCRdb applying MiXCR to the 5' RACE reads. This table holds fewer than 400,000 distinct CDR3 sequences, 10% to 15% found once. Input material: PBMCs or a T cell subset sorted from them (not recorded which). This sequence was found in a man aged 18 to 30 who had mild COVID-19 (a few samples of this study predate the infection). Cell type and time point are not known. The chain recombines TRBV3-1 with TRBJ2-5; TRBD2 matches 7 bases. The CDR3: CASSQDLTRPPGGTQYF. In DNA, the CDR3 is TGTGCCAGCAGCCAAGATCTTACACGACCCCCGGGAGGGACCCAGTACTTC.